This TCR beta chain is from a study of blood T cell repertoires in COVID-19. Study summary: Spain, Italy and the United States supplied samples that represented acute and convalescent COVID-19.

Only in-frame clones appear in the TCRdb table, and some are missing; sequencing was by immunoSEQ multiplex PCR. In the table there are approximately 450,000 clones, 85% to 90% of which are singletons. The CDR3 length is 11 residues. Trimming left V 7 bases short and J 16 bases short, with 18 bases between. The germline CDR1 and CDR2 sequences are SGHRS and YFSETQ. Input material: peripheral blood. This receptor was taken from a woman under 40 with acute or convalescent COVID-19. The V and J genes are TRBV5-1 and TRBJ2-1; D possibly corresponds to TRBD2 (6 bases). The CDR3 protein is CASSFGEAPFF. As DNA, the CDR3 is TGCGCCAGCTCCTTCGGGGAGGCCCCTTTCTTC.